This T cell receptor beta chain was captured by sequencing in a study of blood T cell repertoires in COVID-19. Study context: T cells, B-cell-depleted T cells, or PBMCs provided the cDNA or gDNA that served as material.

Followed over time, Seattle patients had been enrolled while infection was active. Profiling relied on immunoSEQ multiplex PCR, and the TCRdb table lists in-frame clones only, not all of them. The profile covers some 160,000 clones, with 80% to 90% appearing a single time and less than 3% taken by the ten largest. This clonotype was sampled from an elderly woman with COVID-19, enrolled during active disease. The sample was peripheral blood.

The DNA of the CDR3 is TGTGCCTGGAGTAGGGACAGGGGGAGGGAGCTGTTTTTT. Protein sequence: CAWSRDRGRELFF. V is TRBV30 and J is TRBJ2-2; 11 bases line up with TRBD1. The CDR3 contains 13 residues. V gave up 2 bases and J gave up 9 bases; unmatched junction bases: 2. Germline CDR1 GTSNPN, CDR2 SVGIG (reference sequence). Full variable domain (outside the CDR3, taken from reference TRBV30 and TRBJ2-2): SQTIHQWPATLVQPVGSPLSLECTVEGTSNPNLYWYRQAAGRGLQLLFYSVGIGQISSEVPQNLSASRPQDRQFILSSKKLLLSDSGFYLCAWSRDRGRELFFGEGSRLTVL.